A single sample gave rise to the 29 T cell receptor beta chains below, sequenced in a study of control samples from healthy donors and cancer patients. Measured with immunoSEQ multiplex PCR; TCRdb has only the in-frame clones, and not every one. Among approximately 70,000 clones, about 90% were seen once, and the ten largest hold about 2.1%. Material for sequencing was PBMCs. These receptors originate from a woman in her fifties or sixties with head and neck cancer.

The chain recombines TRBV2 with TRBJ1-6; 7 bases line up with TRBD1. From germline, CDR1 is SNHLY and CDR2 FYNNEI. V shed 4 bases and J 9 bases; nucleotides not matched to a gene: 3. CDR3 length: 13 amino acids. CDR3 bases: TGTGCCAGCAGTGCAAACAGGGGTTCACCCCTCCACTTT. Its translation: CASSANRGSPLHF.

The chain carries TRBV5-4 and TRBJ1-1, with D possibly being TRBD1 (5 bases). The germline V gene encodes CDR1 SGHNT and CDR2 YYREEE (reference sequence). With 2 bases removed from V and 1 base from J, the gap between germline ends came to 6 bases. The CDR3 has 13 amino acids. DNA for the CDR3: TGTGCCAGCAGCTTTCAGGGGAACACTGAAGCTTTCTTT. It encodes CASSFQGNTEAFF.

As regards this clone: Other DNA sequences in this specimen translate into the identical CDR3. The CDR3 spells CASSLPGQLNTEAFF. DNA for the CDR3: TGTGCCAGCAGTTTACCGGGACAGCTGAACACTGAAGCTTTCTTT. The chain joins TRBV28 to TRBJ1-1; 7 bases are shared with TRBD1. Trimming took 2 bases from V and 0 from J; bases not matched to a gene: 3. Germline values: CDR1 MDHEN, CDR2 SYDVKM. The CDR3 has 15 residues.

The V gene is TRBV11-2, the J gene TRBJ2-1, with TRBD1 as a possible D gene (6 bases). V was cut by 5 bases and J by 4 bases, with 12 bases left in between. The length of the CDR3 is 14 residues. Germline CDR1 is SGHAT and CDR2 is FQNNGV. CDR3 amino acids: CASSGTRGYNEQFF. The CDR3 coding sequence is TGTGCCAGCAGCGGGACCAGGGGATACAATGAGCAGTTCTTC. Looking up the rest from reference TRBV11-2 and TRBJ2-1 gives the full variable domain: EAGVAQSPRYKIIEKRQSVAFWCNPISGHATLYWYQQILGQGPKLLIQFQNNGVVDDSQLPKDRFSAERLKGVDSTLKIQPAKLEDSAVYLCASSGTRGYNEQFFGPGTRLTVL.

The gene calls are TRBV5-1 and TRBJ1-1; D perhaps matches TRBD1 (5 bases). Germline values: CDR1 SGHRS, CDR2 YFSETQ. The CDR3 spans 16 residues. Trimming removed 3 bases from V and 0 bases from J, with 15 bases in between. CDR3 loop: CASSSSPRGMNTEAFF. CDR3 sequence (DNA): TGCGCCAGCAGCTCCTCCCCTCGGGGGATGAACACTGAAGCTTTCTTT. Based on the CDR3 plus reference TRBV5-1 and TRBJ1-1, the full variable domain is KAGVTQTPRYLIKTRGQQVTLSCSPISGHRSVSWYQQTPGQGLQFLFEYFSETQRNKGNFPGRFSGRQFSNSRSEMNVSTLELGDSALYLCASSSSPRGMNTEAFFGQGTRLTVV.

J is TRBJ2-1 and V is TRBV2, with unresolved D. The V end lost 4 bases, the J end lost 0 bases, and 10 bases lay between the germline ends. The CDR3 length is 15 residues. Per the germline V gene, CDR1 is SNHLY and CDR2 is FYNNEI. CDR3 in amino acids: CASSGLTSSYNEQFF. For the CDR3, the DNA is TGTGCCAGCAGTGGGCTAACCTCCTCCTACAATGAGCAGTTCTTC.

This rearrangement joins TRBV5-1 to TRBJ1-1; no clear D gene. Between the trimmed V and J ends, which lost 2 bases and 8 bases, there was a span of 16 bases. This CDR3 comprises 14 residues. CDR1 is SGHRS, CDR2 YFSETQ, per germline. CDR3 in amino acids: CASSFRGVYTEAFF. The CDR3 nucleotides are TGCGCCAGCAGCTTTCGAGGCGTCTATACGGAAGCTTTCTTT.

The rearrangement links TRBV7-2 to TRBJ2-3; D remains unclear. CDR1 and CDR2 (germline): SGHTA, FQGNSA. The V gene lost 5 bases and the J gene lost 2 bases, with 8 bases spanning the gap. The CDR3 loop spans 13 amino acids. The CDR3 DNA is TGTGCCAGCAGCCCCATGACCACAGATACGCAGTATTTT. It translates to CASSPMTTDTQYF.

CDR3 coding DNA: TGTGCCAGCACCCTACTAGCGGGGGGGCAGGGAGATACGCAGTATTTT. Protein sequence: CASTLLAGGQGDTQYF. J is TRBJ2-3 and V is TRBV7-9; 13 bases are shared with TRBD2. V lost 7 bases and J lost 5; bases outside the gene matches: 9. Germline CDR1 is SEHNR and CDR2 is FQNEAQ (reference sequence). The CDR3 is made up of 16 amino acids.

Of note for this clone: Other DNA sequences from this sample encode an identical CDR3 as well. This chain joins TRBV2 and TRBJ2-2; no definite D call. Germline V CDR1 and CDR2: SNHLY, FYNNEI. The CDR3 has 14 amino acids. Trimming removed 7 bases from V and 1 base from J, with 10 bases in between. The CDR3 is CASKGRVNTGELFF. The DNA for the CDR3 is TGTGCCAGCAAAGGACGAGTGAACACCGGGGAGCTGTTTTTT.

This chain uses TRBV9 with TRBJ2-3; a possible D gene is TRBD2 (6 bases). CDR1 SGDLS and CDR2 YYNGEE come from the germline V gene. Deletions cut 3 bases from V and 6 bases from J, with 8 bases between. There are 12 residues in the CDR3. The CDR3 DNA follows: TGTGCCAGCAGCGCGGGAGTGGATACGCAGTATTTT. Amino acids: CASSAGVDTQYF.

The chain links TRBV5-5 to TRBJ1-1, with D hard to call. Between the trimmed V and J ends, which lost 4 bases and 1 base, there was a span of 11 bases. Germline assignment: CDR1 SGHKS and CDR2 YYEKEE (reference sequence). This CDR3 has 14 amino acids. CDR3 DNA sequence: TGTGCCAGCAGCCCCGCGAACTGGAACACTGAAGCTTTCTTT. Its protein is CASSPANWNTEAFF.

The V and J genes are TRBV14 and TRBJ1-2; no definite D call. Trimming cost V 2 bases and J 2 bases, with 24 bases left between them. Germline V gene sequence: CDR1 SGHDN, CDR2 FVKESK. This CDR3 has 19 residues. CDR3 in amino acids: CASSQPLPRAPGGNYGYTF. CDR3 nucleotides: TGTGCCAGCAGCCAACCCCTCCCTCGAGCCCCGGGAGGGAACTATGGCTACACCTTC. Full variable domain (outside the CDR3, taken from reference TRBV14 and TRBJ1-2): EAGVTQFPSHSVIEKGQTVTLRCDPISGHDNLYWYRRVMGKEIKFLLHFVKESKQDESGMPNNRFLAERTGGTYSTLKVQPAELEDSGVYFCASSQPLPRAPGGNYGYTFGSGTRLTVV.

A note on this clone: Other DNA variants within this sample encode the same CDR3. The chain uses TRBV5-1 and TRBJ2-5; D gene unclear. The CDR3 spans 13 residues. Germline V gene lookup returns CDR1 SGHRS and CDR2 YFSETQ. Trimming removed 1 base from V and 4 bases from J, with 8 bases in between. The CDR3 protein is CASSLRGGETQYF. CDR3 in DNA: TGCGCCAGCAGCTTGAGAGGTGGAGAGACCCAGTACTTC.

This clone was seen once. J is TRBJ1-1 and V is TRBV28; D uncertain. V lost 8 bases and J lost 8, with 15 bases in between. The CDR3 sequence is 12 residues long. Germline loops: CDR1 MDHEN, CDR2 SYDVKM. This chain's CDR3 is CASAPPSFEAFF. CDR3 nucleotide sequence: TGTGCCAGCGCTCCCCCGAGCTTCGAAGCTTTCTTT. Filled out from reference TRBV28 and TRBJ1-1, the complete variable domain reads DVKVTQSSRYLVKRTGEKVFLECVQDMDHENMFWYRQDPGLGLRLIYFSYDVKMKEKGDIPEGYSVSREKKERFSLILESASTNQTSMYLCASAPPSFEAFFGQGTRLTVV.

The gene calls are TRBV10-3 and TRBJ1-2; 12 bases line up with TRBD1. This CDR3 is 20 amino acids long. CDR1 is ENHRY, CDR2 SYGVKD, per germline. V shed 4 bases and J 9 bases; nucleotides not matched to a gene: 24. The CDR3 loop is CAISGVEPGQGASGWNSYTF. CDR3 nucleotides: TGTGCCATCAGTGGAGTAGAGCCGGGACAGGGGGCCTCCGGGTGGAATAGCTACACCTTC.

A word on this clone: The conserved closing phenylalanine or tryptophan is absent in this CDR3, likely reflecting a read error. Because the CDR3's place on the DNA is in doubt, the DNA is left out and the CDR3 is given as listed by TCRdb. The chain carries TRBV28 and TRBJ1-1. The CDR3 is 13 amino acids in total, end residues counted. CDR1 and CDR2 from the germline V gene are MDHEN and SYDVKM. Here the CDR3 reads CASSLRVGRGEVV.

The rearrangement joins TRBV3-1 (or the pseudogene TRBV3-2) to TRBJ2-1; the D gene is possibly TRBD2 (5 bases). Per germline, CDR1 LGHDT and CDR2 YNNKEL (reference sequence). Deletions cut 0 bases from V and 4 bases from J, with 16 bases between. The CDR3 has 17 amino acids. The CDR3 reads CASSQDWAGPPYNEQFF. As DNA, the CDR3 is TGTGCCAGCAGCCAAGATTGGGCGGGCCCCCCGTACAATGAGCAGTTCTTC.

This clone was seen a few times. The V gene is TRBV6-5, the J gene TRBJ1-6, with 11 bases aligning to TRBD1. The germline CDR1 and CDR2 sequences are MNHEY and SVGAGI. This CDR3 contains 16 residues. With 4 bases clipped from V and 9 bases from J, the junction kept 8 bases outside the gene matches. The CDR3 DNA reads TGTGCCAGCAGTTTCTTCACCGGGACAGGGGGTTCACCCCTCCACTTT. It is translated as CASSFFTGTGGSPLHF.

The chain joins TRBV4-2 to TRBJ1-2; tentative D call: TRBD1 (6 bases). CDR3 size: 17 residues. Germline values: CDR1 LGHNA, CDR2 YNFKEQ. V lost 4 bases and J 1 base, leaving 19 bases between the germline ends. DNA of the CDR3: TGTGCCAGCAGCCCCCCCGGGGGGACATCGGTTAACTATGGCTACACCTTC. Translation gives CASSPPGGTSVNYGYTF.

This rearrangement joins TRBV10-1 to TRBJ2-5, with 13 positions matching TRBD2. The CDR3 runs to 13 residues. The trim removed 6 bases at V and 6 bases at J, leaving 1 base unmatched. Germline values: CDR1 WNHNN, CDR2 SYGVQD (reference sequence). The CDR3 nucleotides are TGCGCCAGCAGGACTAGCGGGGGGAAGACCCAGTACTTC. This codes for CASRTSGGKTQYF.

This chain connects TRBV7-2 to TRBJ2-5; TRBD1 is a possible D gene (7 bases). From germline, CDR1 is SGHTA and CDR2 FQGNSA. Between the trimmed V and J ends, which lost 3 bases and 4 bases, there was a span of 18 bases. The CDR3 is made up of 16 amino acids. The CDR3 DNA reads TGTGCCAGCAGCTTCATTCCAGGGGGGTTGGGAGAGACCCAGTACTTC. This sequence encodes CASSFIPGGLGETQYF. Complete variable domain (other parts from reference TRBV7-2 and TRBJ2-5): GAGVSQSPSNKVTEKGKDVELRCDPISGHTALYWYRQSLGQGLEFLIYFQGNSAPDKSGLPSDRFSAERTGGSVSTLTIQRTQQEDSAVYLCASSFIPGGLGETQYFGPGTRLLVL.

V and J are TRBV4-3 and TRBJ1-1; 8 bases are shared with TRBD1. Germline-derived CDR1 and CDR2 are LGHNA and YSLEER. The CDR3 consists of 13 residues. Trimming removed 1 base from V and 7 bases from J; junction bases left unmatched: 2. The CDR3 protein is CASSQGGQDEAFF. In DNA form, the CDR3 reads TGCGCCAGCAGCCAAGGGGGACAGGATGAAGCTTTCTTT.

The chain couples TRBV25-1 to TRBJ2-2, with TRBD1 matching 10 bases. Germline-derived CDR1 and CDR2 are MGHDK and SYGVNS. V gave up 8 bases and J gave up 7 bases; unmatched junction bases: 10. The CDR3 is 15 residues long. The CDR3 coding sequence is TGTGCCAGCTCTCTCGACAGGGGGCCCGGCGGGGAGCTGTTTTTT. Its protein product is CASSLDRGPGGELFF.

The rearrangement links TRBV7-2 to TRBJ1-1; no clear D. The germline gives CDR1 SGHTA, CDR2 FQGNSA. The CDR3 loop spans 13 amino acids. The V and J ends lost 4 bases and 2 bases respectively, with 8 bases between them. The CDR3 DNA follows: TGTGCCAGCAGCTACAGCCGTAACACTGAAGCTTTCTTT. Residues: CASSYSRNTEAFF.

The chain is built from TRBV9 and TRBJ2-5; 10 bases match TRBD2. Germline trimming cut 2 bases from V and 5 bases from J; bases unmatched to any gene: 9. The CDR3 spans 16 residues. Germline CDR1 and CDR2: SGDLS and YYNGEE. CDR3 amino acids: CASSVGLAGVVETQYF. The CDR3 DNA reads TGTGCCAGCAGCGTCGGGCTAGCGGGGGTGGTGGAGACCCAGTACTTC.

The J gene is TRBJ2-7, the V gene TRBV27; D may correspond to TRBD1 or TRBD2 (5 bases each). Germline CDR1 is MNHEY and CDR2 is SMNVEV (reference sequence). The CDR3 sequence is 14 residues long. V was cut by 2 bases and J by 6 bases, with 14 bases left in between. CDR3 DNA: TGTGCCAGCAGTTTAAGGGGCGGGCAGTCCGAGCAGTACTTC. This gives the protein CASSLRGGQSEQYF.

The rearrangement joins TRBV11-2 to TRBJ2-7, with D maybe TRBD2 (6 bases). This CDR3 has 16 residues. CDR1 is SGHAT and CDR2 is FQNNGV in the germline V gene. The germline V and J ends were trimmed by 5 bases and 6 bases, with 23 bases remaining between them. In DNA, the CDR3 is TGTGCCAGCAGCCCCCGGGGCGCGGGGAGAAATAGCGAGCAGTACTTC. Translating it yields CASSPRGAGRNSEQYF.

V usage is TRBV5-4 and J usage is TRBJ2-2, with TRBD2 identical over 10 bases. Losses at the gene ends were 6 bases for V and 1 base for J; bases not matched to a gene: 9. CDR1 and CDR2 from the germline V gene are SGHNT and YYREEE (reference sequence). The CDR3 has 17 amino acids. CDR3 sequence: CASTTQLAGRNTGELFF. For the CDR3, the DNA is TGTGCCAGCACCACCCAACTAGCGGGGCGGAACACCGGGGAGCTGTTTTTT. The whole variable domain, remainder taken from reference TRBV5-4 and TRBJ2-2, is ETGVTQSPTHLIKTRGQQVTLRCSSQSGHNTVSWYQQALGQGPQFIFQYYREEENGRGNFPPRFSGLQFPNYSSELNVNALELDDSALYLCASTTQLAGRNTGELFFGEGSRLTVL.